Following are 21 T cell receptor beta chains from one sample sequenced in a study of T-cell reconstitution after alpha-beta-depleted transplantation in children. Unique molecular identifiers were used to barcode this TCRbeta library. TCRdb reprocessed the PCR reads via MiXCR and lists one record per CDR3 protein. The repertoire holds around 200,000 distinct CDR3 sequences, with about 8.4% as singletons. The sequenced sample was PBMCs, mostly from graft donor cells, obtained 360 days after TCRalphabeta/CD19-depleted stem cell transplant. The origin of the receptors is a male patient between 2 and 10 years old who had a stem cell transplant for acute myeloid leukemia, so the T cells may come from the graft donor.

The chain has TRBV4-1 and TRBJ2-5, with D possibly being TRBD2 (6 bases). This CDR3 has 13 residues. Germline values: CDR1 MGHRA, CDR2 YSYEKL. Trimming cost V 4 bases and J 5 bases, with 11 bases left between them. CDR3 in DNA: TGCGCCAGCAGCCCGGGGGTTTGGGAGACCCAGTACTTC. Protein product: CASSPGVWETQYF.

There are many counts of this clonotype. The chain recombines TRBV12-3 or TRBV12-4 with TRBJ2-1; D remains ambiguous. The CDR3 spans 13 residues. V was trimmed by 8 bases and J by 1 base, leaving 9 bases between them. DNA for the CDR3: TGTGCCAGCCGTACTGCGTCCTACAATGAGCAGTTCTTC. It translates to CASRTASYNEQFF.

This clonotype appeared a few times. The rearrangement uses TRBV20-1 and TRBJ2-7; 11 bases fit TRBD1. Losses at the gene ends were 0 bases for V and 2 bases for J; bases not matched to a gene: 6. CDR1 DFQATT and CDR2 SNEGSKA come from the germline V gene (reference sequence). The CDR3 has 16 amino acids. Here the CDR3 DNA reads TGCAGTGCTAGAGATGAGGGGACAGGGGGAACCTACGAGCAGTACTTC. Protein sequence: CSARDEGTGGTYEQYF.

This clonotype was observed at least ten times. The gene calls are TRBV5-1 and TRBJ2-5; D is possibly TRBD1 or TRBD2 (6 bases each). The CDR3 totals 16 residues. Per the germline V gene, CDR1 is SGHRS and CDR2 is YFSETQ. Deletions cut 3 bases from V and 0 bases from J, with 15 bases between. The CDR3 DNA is TGCGCCAGCAGCTGGGGGCCTAGCGATGACCAAGAGACCCAGTACTTC. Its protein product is CASSWGPSDDQETQYF. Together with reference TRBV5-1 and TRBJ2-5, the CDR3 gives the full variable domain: KAGVTQTPRYLIKTRGQQVTLSCSPISGHRSVSWYQQTPGQGLQFLFEYFSETQRNKGNFPGRFSGRQFSNSRSEMNVSTLELGDSALYLCASSWGPSDDQETQYFGPGTRLLVL.

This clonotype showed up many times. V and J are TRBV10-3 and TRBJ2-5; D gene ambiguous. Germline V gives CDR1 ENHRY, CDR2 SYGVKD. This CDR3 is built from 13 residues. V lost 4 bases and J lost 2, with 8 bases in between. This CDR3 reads CAISGQNQETQYF. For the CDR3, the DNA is TGTGCCATCAGTGGACAAAATCAAGAGACCCAGTACTTC.

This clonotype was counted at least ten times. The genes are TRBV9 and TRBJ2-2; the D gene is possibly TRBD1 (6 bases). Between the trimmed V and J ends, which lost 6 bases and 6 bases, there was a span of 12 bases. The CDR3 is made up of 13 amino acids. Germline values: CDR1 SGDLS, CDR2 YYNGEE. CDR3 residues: CASKRQGSGELFF. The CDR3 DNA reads TGTGCCAGCAAGAGGCAGGGGTCCGGGGAGCTGTTTTTT. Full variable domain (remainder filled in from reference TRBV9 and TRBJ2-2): DSGVTQTPKHLITATGQRVTLRCSPRSGDLSVYWYQQSLDQGLQFLIQYYNGEERAKGNILERFSAQQFPDLHSELNLSSLELGDSALYFCASKRQGSGELFFGEGSRLTVL.

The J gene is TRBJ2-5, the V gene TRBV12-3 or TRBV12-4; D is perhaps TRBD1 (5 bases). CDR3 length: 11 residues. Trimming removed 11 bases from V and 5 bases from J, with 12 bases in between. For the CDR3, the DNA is TGTGCCCGCTCAGGGAAGGAGACCCAGTACTTC. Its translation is CARSGKETQYF.

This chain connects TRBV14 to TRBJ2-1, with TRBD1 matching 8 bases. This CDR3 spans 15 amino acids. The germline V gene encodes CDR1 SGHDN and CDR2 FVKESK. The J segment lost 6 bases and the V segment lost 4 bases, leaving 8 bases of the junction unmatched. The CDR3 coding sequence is TGTGCCAGCAGCCCAAAAGGACAGGGTGGCAATGAGCAGTTCTTC. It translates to CASSPKGQGGNEQFF.

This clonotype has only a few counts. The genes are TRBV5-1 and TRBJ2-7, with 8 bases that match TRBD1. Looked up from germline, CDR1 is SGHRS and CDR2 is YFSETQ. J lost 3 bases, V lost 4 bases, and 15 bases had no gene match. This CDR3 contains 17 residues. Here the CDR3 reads CASSQVAGTGPHYEQYF. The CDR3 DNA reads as TGCGCCAGCAGCCAGGTGGCAGGGACAGGACCACACTACGAGCAGTACTTC.

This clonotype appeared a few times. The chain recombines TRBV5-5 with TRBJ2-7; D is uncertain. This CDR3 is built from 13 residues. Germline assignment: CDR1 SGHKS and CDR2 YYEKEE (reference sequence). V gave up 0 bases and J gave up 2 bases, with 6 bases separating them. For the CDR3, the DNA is TGTGCCAGCAGCTTGGTACATACCTACGAGCAGTACGTC. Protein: CASSLVHTYEQYV.

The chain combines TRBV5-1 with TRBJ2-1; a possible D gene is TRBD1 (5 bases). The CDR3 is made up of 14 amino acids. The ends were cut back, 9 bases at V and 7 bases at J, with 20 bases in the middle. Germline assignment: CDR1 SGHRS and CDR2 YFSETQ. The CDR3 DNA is TGCGCCACCAGGGCCAGGACGCCTGGGAATGAGCAGTTCTTC. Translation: CATRARTPGNEQFF.

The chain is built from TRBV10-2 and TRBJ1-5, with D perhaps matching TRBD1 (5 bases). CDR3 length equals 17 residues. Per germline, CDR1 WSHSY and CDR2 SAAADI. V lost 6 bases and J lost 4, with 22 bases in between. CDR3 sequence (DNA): TGCGCCAGCAGGCGGGGGGGACGGACAAAGGCAAATCAGCCCCAGCATTTT. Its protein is CASRRGGRTKANQPQHF.

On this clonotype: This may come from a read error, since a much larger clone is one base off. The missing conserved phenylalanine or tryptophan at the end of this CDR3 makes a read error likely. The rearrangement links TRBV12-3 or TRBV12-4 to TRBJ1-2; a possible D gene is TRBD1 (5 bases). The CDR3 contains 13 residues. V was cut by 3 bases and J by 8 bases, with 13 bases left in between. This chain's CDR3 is CASSFQGEGGYTC. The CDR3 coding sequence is TGTGCCAGCAGTTTCCAGGGAGAAGGGGGCTACACCTGC.

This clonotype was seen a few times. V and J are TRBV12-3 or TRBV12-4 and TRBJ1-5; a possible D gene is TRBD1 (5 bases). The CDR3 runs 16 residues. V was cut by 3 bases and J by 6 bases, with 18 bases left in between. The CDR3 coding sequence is TGTGCCAGCAGTTTTTTCGGGGCACCGAAGGGTCAGCCCCAGCATTTT. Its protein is CASSFFGAPKGQPQHF.

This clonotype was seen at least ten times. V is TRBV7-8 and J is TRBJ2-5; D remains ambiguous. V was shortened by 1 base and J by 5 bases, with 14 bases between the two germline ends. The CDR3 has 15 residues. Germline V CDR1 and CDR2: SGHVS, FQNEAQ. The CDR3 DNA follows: TGTGCCAGCAGCTTAGTGGCACTAAAAGGGGAGACCCAGTACTTC. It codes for CASSLVALKGETQYF.

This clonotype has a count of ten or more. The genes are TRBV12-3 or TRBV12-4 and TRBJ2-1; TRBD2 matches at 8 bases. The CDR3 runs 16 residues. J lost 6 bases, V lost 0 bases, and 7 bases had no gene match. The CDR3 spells CASSLAVFREGNEQFF. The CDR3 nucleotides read TGTGCCAGCAGTTTAGCGGTTTTCCGGGAGGGCAATGAGCAGTTCTTC.

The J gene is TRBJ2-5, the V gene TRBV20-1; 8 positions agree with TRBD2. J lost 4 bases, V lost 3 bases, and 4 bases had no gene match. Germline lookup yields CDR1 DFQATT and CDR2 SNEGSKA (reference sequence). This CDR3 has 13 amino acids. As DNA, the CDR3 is TGCAGTGCTAGCGGGAGGGCCCTAGAGACCCAGTACTTC. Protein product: CSASGRALETQYF.

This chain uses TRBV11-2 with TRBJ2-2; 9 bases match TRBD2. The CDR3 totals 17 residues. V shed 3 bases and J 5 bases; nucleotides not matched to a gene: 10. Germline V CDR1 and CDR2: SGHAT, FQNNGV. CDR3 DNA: TGTGCCAGCAGCTTCCTGGCACTAGCGGGCGGAACCGGGGAGCTGTTTTTT. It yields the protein CASSFLALAGGTGELFF.

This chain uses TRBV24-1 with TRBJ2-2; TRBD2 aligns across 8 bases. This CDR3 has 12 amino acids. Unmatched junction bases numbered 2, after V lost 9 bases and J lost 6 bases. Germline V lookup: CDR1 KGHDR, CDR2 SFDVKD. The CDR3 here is CATRGGSGELFF. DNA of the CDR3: TGTGCCACCCGGGGGGGATCCGGGGAGCTGTTTTTT.

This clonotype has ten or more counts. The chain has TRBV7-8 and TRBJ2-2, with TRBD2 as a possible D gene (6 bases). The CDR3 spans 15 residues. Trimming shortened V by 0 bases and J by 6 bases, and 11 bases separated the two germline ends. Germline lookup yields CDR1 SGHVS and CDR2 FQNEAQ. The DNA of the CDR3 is TGTGCCAGCAGCTTAGCATCTAGCGCGGCCGGGGAGCTGTTTTTT. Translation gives CASSLASSAAGELFF.

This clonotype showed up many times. The CDR3 DNA is TGTGCCAGCAGTGACGGCTCCTACGAGCAGTACGTC. Encoded protein: CASSDGSYEQYV. The rearrangement joins TRBV25-1 to TRBJ2-7; the D is unclear. V was trimmed by 3 bases and J by 0 bases, leaving 3 bases between them. The CDR3 consists of 12 residues. Germline-derived CDR1 and CDR2 are MGHDK and SYGVNS.